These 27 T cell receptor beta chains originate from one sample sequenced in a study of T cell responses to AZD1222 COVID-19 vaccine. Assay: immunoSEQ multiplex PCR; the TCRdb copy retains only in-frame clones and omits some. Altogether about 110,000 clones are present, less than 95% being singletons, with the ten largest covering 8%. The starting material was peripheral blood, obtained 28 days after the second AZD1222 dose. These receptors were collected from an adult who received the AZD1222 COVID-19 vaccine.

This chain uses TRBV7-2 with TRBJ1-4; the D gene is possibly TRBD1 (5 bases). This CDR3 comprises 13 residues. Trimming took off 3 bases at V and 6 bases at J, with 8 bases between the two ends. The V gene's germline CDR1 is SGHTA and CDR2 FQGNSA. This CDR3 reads CASSFSRDEKLFF. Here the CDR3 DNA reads TGTGCCAGCAGCTTTTCCAGGGATGAAAAACTGTTTTTT.

Here the CDR3 reads CASSQEGASGEAEQFF. Here the CDR3 DNA reads TGCGCCAGCAGCCAAGAGGGGGCTAGCGGGGAGGCTGAGCAGTTCTTC. This chain connects TRBV4-1 to TRBJ2-1; 9 bases map to TRBD2. V shed 0 bases, J shed 9 bases, and the junction held 9 bases outside the gene matches. The CDR3 runs to 16 residues. Germline CDR1 and CDR2: MGHRA and YSYEKL.

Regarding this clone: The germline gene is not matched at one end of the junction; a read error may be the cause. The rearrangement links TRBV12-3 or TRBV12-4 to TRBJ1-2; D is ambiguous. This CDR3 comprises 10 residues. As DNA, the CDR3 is TGTGCCAGCGCCGGGCCGGCTACGGCCTTC. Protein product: CASAGPATAF.

The CDR3 DNA sequence: TGTGCCAGCAGTTTAATAGGCCCCCAGTACTTC. Residues: CASSLIGPQYF. The V and J genes are TRBV12-3 or TRBV12-4 and TRBJ2-7, with D hard to call. There are 11 residues in the CDR3. V was pared by 2 bases and J by 10 bases, with 9 bases between.

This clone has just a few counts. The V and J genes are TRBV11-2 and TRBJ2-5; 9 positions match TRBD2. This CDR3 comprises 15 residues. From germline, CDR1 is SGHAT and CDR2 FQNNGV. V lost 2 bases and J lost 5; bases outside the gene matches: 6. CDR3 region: CASSLPRAGGETQYF. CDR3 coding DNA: TGTGCCAGCAGCTTACCCCGCGCGGGGGGGGAGACCCAGTACTTC.

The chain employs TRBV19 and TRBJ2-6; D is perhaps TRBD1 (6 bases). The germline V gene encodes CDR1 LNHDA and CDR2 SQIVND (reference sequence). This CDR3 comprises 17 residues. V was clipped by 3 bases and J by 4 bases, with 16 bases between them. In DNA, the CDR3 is TGTGCCAGTAGTATGAGTCGCAGGGGCCTCGGGGCCAACGTCCTGACTTTC. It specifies CASSMSRRGLGANVLTF.

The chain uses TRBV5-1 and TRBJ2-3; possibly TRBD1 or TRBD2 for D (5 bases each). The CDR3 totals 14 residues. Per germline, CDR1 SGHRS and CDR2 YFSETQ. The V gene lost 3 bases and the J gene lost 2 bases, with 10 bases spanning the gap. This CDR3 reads CASSSGANTDTQYF. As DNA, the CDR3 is TGCGCCAGCAGCTCCGGGGCAAACACAGATACGCAGTATTTT.

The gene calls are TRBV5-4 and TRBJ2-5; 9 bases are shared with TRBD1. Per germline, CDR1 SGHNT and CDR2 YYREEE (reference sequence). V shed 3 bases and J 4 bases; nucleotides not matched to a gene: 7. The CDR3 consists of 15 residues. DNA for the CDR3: TGTGCCAGCAGCTCCACGACAGGGGGTCCAGAGACCCAGTACTTC. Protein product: CASSSTTGGPETQYF.

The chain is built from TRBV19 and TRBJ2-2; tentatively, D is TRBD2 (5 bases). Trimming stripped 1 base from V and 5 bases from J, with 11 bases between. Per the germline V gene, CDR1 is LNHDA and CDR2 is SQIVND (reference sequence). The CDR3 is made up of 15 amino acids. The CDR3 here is CASSIVGGRTGELFF. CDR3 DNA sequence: TGTGCCAGTAGTATAGTCGGCGGGCGGACCGGGGAGCTGTTTTTT.

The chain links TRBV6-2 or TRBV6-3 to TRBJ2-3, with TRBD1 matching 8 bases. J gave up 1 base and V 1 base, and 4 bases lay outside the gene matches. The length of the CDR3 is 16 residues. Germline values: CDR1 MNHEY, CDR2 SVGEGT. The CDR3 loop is CASSYFRTGRTDTQYF. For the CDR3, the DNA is TGTGCCAGCAGTTACTTCCGGACAGGGCGCACAGATACGCAGTATTTT.

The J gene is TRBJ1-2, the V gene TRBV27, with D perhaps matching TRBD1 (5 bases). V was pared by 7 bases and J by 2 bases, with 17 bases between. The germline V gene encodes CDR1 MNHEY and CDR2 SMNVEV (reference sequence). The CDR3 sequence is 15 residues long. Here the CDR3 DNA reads TGTGCCAGCACCCTCGTGGGGGGAGCAAACTATGGCTACACCTTC. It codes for CASTLVGGANYGYTF.

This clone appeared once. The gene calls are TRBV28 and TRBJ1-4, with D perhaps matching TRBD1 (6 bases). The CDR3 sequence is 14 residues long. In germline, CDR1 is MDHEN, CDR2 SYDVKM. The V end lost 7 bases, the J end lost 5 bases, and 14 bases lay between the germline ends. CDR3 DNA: TGTGCCAGCACCGCCGGGACAAGGAATGAAAAACTGTTTTTT. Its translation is CASTAGTRNEKLFF.

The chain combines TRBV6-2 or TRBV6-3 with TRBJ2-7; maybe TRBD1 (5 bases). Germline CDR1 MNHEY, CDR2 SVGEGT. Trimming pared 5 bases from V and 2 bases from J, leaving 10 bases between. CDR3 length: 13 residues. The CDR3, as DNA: TGTGCCAGCAGTAAGGGGTACCCCTACGAGCAGTACTTC. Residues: CASSKGYPYEQYF.

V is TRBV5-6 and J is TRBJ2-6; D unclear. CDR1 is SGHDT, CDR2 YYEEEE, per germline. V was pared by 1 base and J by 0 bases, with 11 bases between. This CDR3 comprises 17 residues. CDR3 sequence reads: CASSLRPPDSGANVLTF. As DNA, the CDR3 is TGTGCCAGCAGCTTGAGGCCCCCCGACTCTGGGGCCAACGTCCTGACTTTC.

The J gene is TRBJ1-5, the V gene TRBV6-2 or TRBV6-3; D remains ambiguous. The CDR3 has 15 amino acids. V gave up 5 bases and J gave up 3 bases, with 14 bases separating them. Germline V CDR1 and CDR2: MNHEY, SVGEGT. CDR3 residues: CASSLRRAHNQPQHF. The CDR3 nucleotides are TGTGCCAGCAGTCTTAGGAGGGCCCACAATCAGCCCCAGCATTTT.

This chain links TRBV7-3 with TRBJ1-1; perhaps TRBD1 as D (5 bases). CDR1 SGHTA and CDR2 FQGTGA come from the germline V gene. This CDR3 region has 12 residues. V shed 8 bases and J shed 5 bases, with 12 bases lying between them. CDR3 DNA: TGTGCCAGCGGGGGACTAGGGACTGAAGCTTTCTTT. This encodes CASGGLGTEAFF.

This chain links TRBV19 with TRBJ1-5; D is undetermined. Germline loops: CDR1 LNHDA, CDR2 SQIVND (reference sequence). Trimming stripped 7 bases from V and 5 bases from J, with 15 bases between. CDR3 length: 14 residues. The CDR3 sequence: CASNGGAMDQPQHF. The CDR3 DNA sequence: TGTGCCAGTAACGGCGGTGCCATGGATCAGCCCCAGCATTTT.

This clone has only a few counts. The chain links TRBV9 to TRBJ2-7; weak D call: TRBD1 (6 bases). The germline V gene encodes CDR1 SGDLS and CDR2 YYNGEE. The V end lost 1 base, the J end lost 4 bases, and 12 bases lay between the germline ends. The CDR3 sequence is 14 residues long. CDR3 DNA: TGTGCCAGCAGCGTACAGGGGAGTCCTTACGAGCAGTACTTC. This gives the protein CASSVQGSPYEQYF.

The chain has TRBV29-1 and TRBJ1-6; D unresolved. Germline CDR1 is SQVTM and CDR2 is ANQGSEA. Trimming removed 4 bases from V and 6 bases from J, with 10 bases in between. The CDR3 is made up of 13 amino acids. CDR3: CSVGEGANSPLHF. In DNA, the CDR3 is TGCAGCGTTGGCGAGGGAGCTAATTCACCCCTCCACTTT.

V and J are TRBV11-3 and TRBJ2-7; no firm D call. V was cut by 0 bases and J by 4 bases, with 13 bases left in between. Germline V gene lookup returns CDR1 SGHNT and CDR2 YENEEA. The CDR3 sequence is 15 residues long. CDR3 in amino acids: CASSLESGWQYEQYF. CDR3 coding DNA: TGTGCCAGCAGCTTAGAATCTGGGTGGCAATACGAGCAGTACTTC.

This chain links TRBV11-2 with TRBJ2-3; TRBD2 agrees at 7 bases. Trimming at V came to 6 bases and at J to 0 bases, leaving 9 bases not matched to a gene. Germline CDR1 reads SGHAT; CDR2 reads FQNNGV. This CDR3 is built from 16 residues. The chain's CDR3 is CASRLPRLASTDTQYF. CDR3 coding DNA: TGTGCCAGCAGATTACCACGACTAGCAAGCACAGATACGCAGTATTTT. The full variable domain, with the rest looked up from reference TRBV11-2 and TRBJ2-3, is EAGVAQSPRYKIIEKRQSVAFWCNPISGHATLYWYQQILGQGPKLLIQFQNNGVVDDSQLPKDRFSAERLKGVDSTLKIQPAKLEDSAVYLCASRLPRLASTDTQYFGPGTRLTVL.

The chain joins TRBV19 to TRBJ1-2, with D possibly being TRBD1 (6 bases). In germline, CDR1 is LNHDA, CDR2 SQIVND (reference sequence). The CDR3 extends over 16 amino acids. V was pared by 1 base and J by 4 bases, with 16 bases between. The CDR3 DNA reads TGTGCCAGTAGTATAGCCCAGGCGGGGGCCAGCTATGGCTACACCTTC. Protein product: CASSIAQAGASYGYTF.

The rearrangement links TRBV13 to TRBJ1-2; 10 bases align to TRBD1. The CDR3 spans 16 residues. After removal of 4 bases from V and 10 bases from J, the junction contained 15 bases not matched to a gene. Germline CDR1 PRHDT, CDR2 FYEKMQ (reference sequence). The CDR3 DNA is TGTGCCAGCAGCTCCCCGGGACAGGGGACCGCCTCCTCCTACACCTTC. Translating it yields CASSSPGQGTASSYTF.

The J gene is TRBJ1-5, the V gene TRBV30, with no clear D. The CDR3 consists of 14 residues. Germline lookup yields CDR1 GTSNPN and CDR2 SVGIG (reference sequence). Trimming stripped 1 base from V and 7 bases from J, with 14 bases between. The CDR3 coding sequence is TGTGCCTGGAGTGAGGGAGCCTTAAAACAGCCCCAGCATTTT. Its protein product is CAWSEGALKQPQHF.

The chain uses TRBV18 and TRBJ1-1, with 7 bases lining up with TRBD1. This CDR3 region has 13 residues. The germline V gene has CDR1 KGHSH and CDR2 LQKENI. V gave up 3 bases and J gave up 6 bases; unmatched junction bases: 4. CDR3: CASSPRQGPEAFF. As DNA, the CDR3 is TGTGCCAGCTCACCCAGACAGGGACCTGAAGCTTTCTTT.

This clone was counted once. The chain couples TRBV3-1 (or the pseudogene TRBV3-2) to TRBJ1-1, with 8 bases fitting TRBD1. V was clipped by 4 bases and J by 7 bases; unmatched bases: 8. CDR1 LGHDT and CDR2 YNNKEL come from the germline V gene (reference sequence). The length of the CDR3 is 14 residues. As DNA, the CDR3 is TGTGCCAGCAGCCTACAGGGGGATCGAGGTGAAGCTTTCTTT. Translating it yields CASSLQGDRGEAFF.

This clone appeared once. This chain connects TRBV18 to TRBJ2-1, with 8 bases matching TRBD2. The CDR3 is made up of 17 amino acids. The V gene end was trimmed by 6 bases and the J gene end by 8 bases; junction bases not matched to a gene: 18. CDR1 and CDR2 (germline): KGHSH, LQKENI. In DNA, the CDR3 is TGTGCCAGCTCCGAAAGGCTAGCGGGCGCGAAGATGGATGAGCAGTTCTTC. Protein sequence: CASSERLAGAKMDEQFF.